This T cell receptor (beta chain) was recorded in a study of blood T cell repertoires in COVID-19. Study context: PBMCs, B-cell-depleted T cells, or T cells provided the cDNA or gDNA that made up the material.

V was pared by 2 bases and J by 3 bases, with 8 bases between. This CDR3 is 14 amino acids long. CDR1 and CDR2 (germline): SGHVS, FQNEAQ. Per the study methods: Quantification of nucleated cells was approximated via reference gene primer amplification. The table came from immunoSEQ multiplex PCR; TCRdb's copy has only in-frame clones and leaves some out. That table supplies the V and J calls and clone size; D and trimming were determined from the DNA. In the table there are roughly 410,000 clones, 80% to 90% of which are singletons. The clonotype comes from a woman aged 60-75 years with COVID-19, enrolled during active disease. This rearrangement joins TRBV7-8 to TRBJ1-5, with a weak D call TRBD1 (6 bases). The sequencing sample was made of peripheral blood. The CDR3 sequence: CASSLNRANQPQHF. The CDR3 DNA follows: TGTGCCAGCAGCTTAAACAGGGCCAATCAGCCCCAGCATTTT.